This T cell receptor (beta chain) was profiled in a study of T cells in women clearing cervical HPV infection. The study, taken as a whole, reports: CIN3+ cases had significantly higher TCR richness than controls; evenness did not differ.

Unmatched junction bases numbered 8, after V lost 0 bases and J lost 7 bases. The CDR3 sequence is 16 residues long. Germline CDR1 reads MGHRA; CDR2 reads YSYEKL. Produced via immunoSEQ multiplex PCR; TCRdb's table is partial and in-frame only. Here the sample table reports 30,000 or so clones. As for this clone: Antigen: not known. The DNA ends 3 residues before the CDR3 does, and the rest of the CDR3 is filled in from the germline J gene.

This chain joins TRBV4-1 and TRBJ2-2; TRBD2 matches 7 bases. The material sequenced was blood buffy coat. The TCR originated in a woman aged 18 to 75 with a cervical HPV16 infection that either progressed to CIN3+ or cleared (not recorded which). The part of the CDR3 DNA that was read is TGCGCCAGCAGCCAAGAGTGGCAGGGAGGGTTCGGGGAG. Amino acids: CASSQEWQGGFGE. The full CDR3 sequence reads CASSQEWQGGFGELFF.